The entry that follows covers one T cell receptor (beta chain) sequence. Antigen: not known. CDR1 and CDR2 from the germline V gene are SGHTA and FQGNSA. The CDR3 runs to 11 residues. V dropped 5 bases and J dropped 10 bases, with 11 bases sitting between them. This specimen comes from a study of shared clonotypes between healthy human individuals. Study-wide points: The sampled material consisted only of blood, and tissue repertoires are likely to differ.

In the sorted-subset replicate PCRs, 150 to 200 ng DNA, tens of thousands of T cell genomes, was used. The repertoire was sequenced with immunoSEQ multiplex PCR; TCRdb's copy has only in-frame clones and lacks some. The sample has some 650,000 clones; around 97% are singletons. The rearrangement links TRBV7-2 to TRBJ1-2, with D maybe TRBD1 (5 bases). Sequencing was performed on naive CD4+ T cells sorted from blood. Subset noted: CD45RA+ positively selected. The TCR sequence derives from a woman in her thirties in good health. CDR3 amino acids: CASSLQVVYTF. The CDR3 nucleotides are TGTGCCAGCAGCCTACAGGTTGTCTACACCTTC.